This entry lists 17 T cell receptor beta chains sequenced from one sample in a study of T cell responses to AZD1222 COVID-19 vaccine. The protocol was immunoSEQ multiplex PCR, while the TCRdb copy is restricted to in-frame clones and leaves out a portion. The sample consists of approximately 140,000 clones, roughly nine tenths of them appearing once. Sequences were derived from peripheral blood, sampled on day 0 of AZD1222 vaccination. The receptors stem from an adult in good health.

V gene TRBV12-2 combines with J gene TRBJ2-7; TRBD1, the D gene given by the table, was not confirmed from the DNA. TRBV12-2 counts as a pseudogene. The CDR3 contains 15 residues. The CDR3 DNA reads TGTGCAAGTCGCTTAGAGGGGGTCACGTCCTACGAGCAGTACTTC. It codes for CASRLEGVTSYEQYF.

J is TRBJ1-5 and V is TRBV24-1, with TRBD1 as a possible D gene (5 bases). V lost 5 bases and J 9 bases, leaving 22 bases between the germline ends. Looked up from germline, CDR1 is KGHDR and CDR2 is SFDVKD. CDR3 length equals 16 residues. The DNA of the CDR3 is TGTGCCACCAGTGCCTACGGGACTTTTATTTGGGGGCCCCAGCATTTT. This gives the protein CATSAYGTFIWGPQHF.

This clone has only one observation. CDR3 DNA: TGTGCCAGCAGCCCTCAGGGCTCGATTAGCACAGATACGCAGTATTTT. Protein sequence: CASSPQGSISTDTQYF. The rearrangement links TRBV9 to TRBJ2-3, with D perhaps matching TRBD1 (5 bases). The CDR3 has 16 amino acids. Germline CDR1 SGDLS, CDR2 YYNGEE. V was pared by 4 bases and J by 0 bases, with 15 bases between.

The rearrangement links TRBV12-5 to TRBJ1-5; no firm D call. The CDR3 runs 17 residues. Trimming cost V 0 bases and J 5 bases, with 17 bases left between them. CDR1 is LGHNT, CDR2 FRNRAP, per germline. CDR3 coding DNA: TGTGCTAGTGGTTTGGTAGAGATCGGACTTATAGATCAGCCCCAGCATTTT. This codes for CASGLVEIGLIDQPQHF.

The V and J genes are TRBV19 and TRBJ1-5, with a weak D call TRBD1 (6 bases). The CDR3 spans 15 residues. Germline V gives CDR1 LNHDA, CDR2 SQIVND (reference sequence). The V gene lost 7 bases and the J gene lost 1 base, with 14 bases spanning the gap. For the CDR3, the DNA is TGTGCCAGTATGAGGGGGGCGAGGAGCAATCAGCCCCAGCATTTT. Translated, it gives CASMRGARSNQPQHF.

Note on this clone: This specimen includes other DNA sequences encoding the same CDR3. The rearrangement uses TRBV27 and TRBJ1-5, with D maybe TRBD1 (5 bases). From germline, CDR1 is MNHEY and CDR2 SMNVEV (reference sequence). The CDR3 has 14 residues. Trimming removed 3 bases from V and 3 bases from J, with 9 bases in between. CDR3 DNA sequence: TGTGCCAGCAGTTTTTCAGGGTCCAATCAGCCCCAGCATTTT. Amino acids: CASSFSGSNQPQHF.

The chain links TRBV7-2 to TRBJ2-1; TRBD1 is a possible D gene (6 bases). V was pared by 4 bases and J by 2 bases, with 15 bases between. Germline CDR1 SGHTA, CDR2 FQGNSA. The CDR3 spans 16 residues. The CDR3 region is CASSSQTGPPYNEQFF. The CDR3 DNA follows: TGTGCCAGCAGCTCGCAGACAGGACCCCCCTACAATGAGCAGTTCTTC.

CDR3 sequence reads: CASSLLALQGRETQYF. In DNA form, the CDR3 reads TGTGCCAGCAGCCTCTTGGCGCTACAGGGAAGGGAGACCCAGTACTTC. The chain couples TRBV7-8 to TRBJ2-5; a possible D gene is TRBD1 (6 bases). V was pared by 5 bases and J by 5 bases, with 21 bases between. There are 16 residues in the CDR3. CDR1 and CDR2 from the germline V gene are SGHVS and FQNEAQ.

The J gene is TRBJ1-1, the V gene TRBV6-2 or TRBV6-3; D is perhaps TRBD1 (5 bases). V lost 6 bases and J 6 bases, leaving 14 bases between the germline ends. The CDR3 consists of 13 residues. The germline V gene encodes CDR1 MNHEY and CDR2 SVGEGT. The CDR3 sequence: CASSEMGVAEAFF. CDR3 DNA: TGTGCCAGCAGCGAGATGGGGGTCGCTGAAGCTTTCTTT.

The V call is TRBV29-1, the J call TRBJ1-2; D is undetermined. The CDR3 covers 12 residues. Trimming cost V 6 bases and J 3 bases, with 11 bases left between them. Germline V CDR1 and CDR2: SQVTM, ANQGSEA. The CDR3 reads CSVPTPDYGYTF. The CDR3 DNA is TGCAGCGTCCCTACACCGGACTATGGCTACACCTTC.

The rearrangement links TRBV4-1 to TRBJ1-3; D not resolved. Trimming took off 5 bases at V and 0 bases at J, with 11 bases between the two ends. The CDR3 covers 15 residues. The germline gives CDR1 MGHRA, CDR2 YSYEKL. CDR3 DNA: TGCGCCAGCAGCTCTCGGACGGGCTCTGGAAACACCATATATTTT. This translates into CASSSRTGSGNTIYF.

CDR3 DNA sequence: TGTGCCAGCAGCCTAAGATTGGCCCGCAAGAGAGGCACTGAAGCTTTCTTT. Translation gives CASSLRLARKRGTEAFF. This chain joins TRBV7-9 and TRBJ1-1; no clear D gene. CDR1 and CDR2 (germline): SEHNR, FQNEAQ (reference sequence). Trimming removed 5 bases at V and 4 bases at J, with 23 bases between. This CDR3 has 17 amino acids.

The chain's CDR3 is CASSLGRLGELFF. As DNA, the CDR3 is TGTGCCAGCAGTCTGGGACGTTTAGGGGAGCTGTTTTTT. The chain has TRBV6-5 and TRBJ2-2; either TRBD1 or TRBD2 may supply D (5 bases each). Germline-derived CDR1 and CDR2 are MNHEY and SVGAGI. The V and J ends lost 5 bases and 8 bases respectively, with 12 bases between them. CDR3 length: 13 amino acids.

The chain couples TRBV18 to TRBJ1-3; D unclear. The CDR3 is 14 amino acids. Germline V CDR1 and CDR2: KGHSH, LQKENI. Between the trimmed V and J ends, which lost 3 bases and 3 bases, there was a span of 9 bases. The CDR3, as DNA: TGTGCCAGCTCACCGAGGAGGGATGGAAACACCATATATTTT. Translated, it gives CASSPRRDGNTIYF.

The chain links TRBV5-1 to TRBJ2-3; 10 bases are shared with TRBD1. This CDR3 is 14 amino acids long. The trim removed 4 bases at V and 6 bases at J, leaving 5 bases unmatched. Germline-derived CDR1 and CDR2 are SGHRS and YFSETQ. The CDR3 loop reads CASSPGQGVDTQYF. CDR3 coding DNA: TGCGCCAGCAGCCCAGGACAGGGGGTGGATACGCAGTATTTT.

This clone was found once. The chain carries TRBV5-1 and TRBJ1-5, with 7 positions matching TRBD1. V dropped 4 bases and J dropped 1; count of bases not matched to a gene: 5. The germline gives CDR1 SGHRS, CDR2 YFSETQ. CDR3 length: 15 amino acids. The DNA for the CDR3 is TGCGCCAGCAGCCCAGGGGGGCCGAGCAATCAGCCCCAGCATTTT. Protein sequence: CASSPGGPSNQPQHF.

The chain has TRBV7-3 and TRBJ2-1, with 11 bases that match TRBD2. The germline V gene has CDR1 SGHTA and CDR2 FQGTGA. V shed 2 bases and J 3 bases; nucleotides not matched to a gene: 12. The CDR3 length is 19 residues. The CDR3 loop is CASSLGYGSGGALYNEQFF. The CDR3 DNA is TGTGCCAGCAGCTTAGGGTATGGTAGCGGGGGGGCCCTCTACAATGAGCAGTTCTTC.